These 11 T cell receptor beta chains were sequenced from one sample in a study of STAT5B mutations in CD4+ large granular lymphocyte leukemia. TCRdb keeps only in-frame clones here, not all; method: immunoSEQ multiplex PCR. The sample has about 36,000 clones, about 70% seen once. The sequenced sample was CD4+ T cells from blood buffy coats. The receptors shown here come from a human donor in good health.

The rearrangement joins TRBV12-2 to TRBJ2-5; the DNA was not used to check the table's D call, TRBD2. TRBV12-2 is a documented pseudogene. This CDR3 is built from 16 residues. CDR3 residues: CASRFKWWGVLETQYF. DNA of the CDR3: TGTGCAAGTCGCTTTAAGTGGTGGGGAGTCCTAGAGACCCAGTACTTC.

The rearrangement joins TRBV7-9 to TRBJ1-1, with D possibly matching TRBD1 (6 bases). The CDR3 is 14 amino acids. Germline CDR1 SEHNR, CDR2 FQNEAQ (reference sequence). V was trimmed by 5 bases and J by 5 bases, leaving 15 bases between them. For the CDR3, the DNA is TGTGCCAGCAGCACAGGGTCGGGTAGAACTGAAGCTTTCTTT. Its protein product is CASSTGSGRTEAFF.

This clone was detected only a few times. This sequence joins TRBV18 and TRBJ1-1; D ambiguous. V was trimmed by 3 bases and J by 5 bases, leaving 10 bases between them. CDR1 and CDR2 from the germline V gene are KGHSH and LQKENI. The CDR3 has 13 amino acids. The CDR3 nucleotides read TGTGCCAGCTCACCGGGGTCCGGGACTGAAGCTTTCTTT. This translates into CASSPGSGTEAFF.

This clone showed up just a few times. The chain carries TRBV7-2 and TRBJ1-1; possibly TRBD1 for D (6 bases). The length of the CDR3 is 14 residues. Per germline, CDR1 SGHTA and CDR2 FQGNSA. Trimming pared 3 bases from V and 6 bases from J, leaving 14 bases between. The CDR3 DNA reads TGTGCCAGCAGCTTGTTGACAGGAAAGGCTGAAGCTTTCTTT. This sequence encodes CASSLLTGKAEAFF.

The rearrangement joins TRBV18 to TRBJ1-6; no reliable D call. Germline CDR1 reads KGHSH; CDR2 reads LQKENI. The CDR3 extends over 14 amino acids. Trimming removed 0 bases from V and 6 bases from J, with 6 bases in between. CDR3 region: CASSPPIGNSPLHF. The CDR3 bases are TGTGCCAGCTCACCACCTATTGGTAATTCACCCCTCCACTTT. Full variable domain (missing parts from reference TRBV18 and TRBJ1-6): NAGVMQNPRHLVRRRGQEARLRCSPMKGHSHVYWYRQLPEEGLKFMVYLQKENIIDESGMPKERFSAEFPKEGPSILRIQQVVRGDSAAYFCASSPPIGNSPLHFGNGTRLTVT.

This clone has a single count. The rearrangement uses TRBV19 and TRBJ1-1, with D maybe TRBD1 (6 bases). Germline loops: CDR1 LNHDA, CDR2 SQIVND (reference sequence). The CDR3 extends over 14 amino acids. V lost 5 bases and J 1 base, leaving 11 bases between the germline ends. Here the CDR3 DNA reads TGTGCCAGTAGTGCGAAGGACAGGAACACTGAAGCTTTCTTT. It is translated as CASSAKDRNTEAFF.

V gene TRBV5-1 combines with J gene TRBJ2-1; no clear D gene. The V and J ends lost 3 bases and 2 bases respectively, with 12 bases between them. This CDR3 spans 15 amino acids. Germline-derived CDR1 and CDR2 are SGHRS and YFSETQ. In DNA form, the CDR3 reads TGCGCCAGCAGCTATGCGGACGGAACCTACAATGAGCAGTTCTTC. It translates to CASSYADGTYNEQFF.

The chain combines TRBV27 with TRBJ2-1, with 12 bases that match TRBD2. Unmatched junction bases numbered 9, after V lost 2 bases and J lost 10 bases. The germline V gene has CDR1 MNHEY and CDR2 SMNVEV (reference sequence). The CDR3 loop spans 16 amino acids. CDR3 residues: CASSLAASGRAREQFF. The CDR3 nucleotides read TGTGCCAGCAGTTTAGCCGCTAGCGGGAGGGCTCGGGAGCAGTTCTTC.

J is TRBJ2-7 and V is TRBV27; the match to TRBD2 covers 11 bases. Losses at the gene ends were 7 bases for V and 7 bases for J; bases not matched to a gene: 12. The V gene's germline CDR1 is MNHEY and CDR2 SMNVEV (reference sequence). This CDR3 has 15 amino acids. The CDR3 loop is CASTKTSGAQREQYF. CDR3 coding DNA: TGTGCCAGCACCAAGACTAGCGGGGCACAGAGGGAGCAGTACTTC.

The chain joins TRBV5-4 to TRBJ1-1, with D perhaps TRBD1 (5 bases). The CDR3 is 14 residues long. V dropped 4 bases and J dropped 5 bases, with 15 bases sitting between them. The germline V gene encodes CDR1 SGHNT and CDR2 YYREEE (reference sequence). The CDR3 reads CASSHGTFETEAFF. The CDR3, as DNA: TGTGCCAGCAGCCACGGGACTTTTGAAACTGAAGCTTTCTTT.

The chain links TRBV5-1 to TRBJ1-1; TRBD1 might be the D (6 bases). Trimming shortened V by 0 bases and J by 3 bases, and 6 bases separated the two germline ends. Germline CDR1 and CDR2: SGHRS and YFSETQ. CDR3 length: 13 residues. The CDR3 loop is CASSLGQDTEAFF. CDR3 in DNA: TGCGCCAGCAGCTTGGGACAGGACACTGAAGCTTTCTTT.